These T cell receptor beta chains were read from a single sample in a study of cytomegalovirus exposure and HLA in healthy donors. Produced via immunoSEQ multiplex PCR; TCRdb's table is partial and in-frame only. The table has 90,000 to 150,000 clones, roughly 80% seen once. The material sequenced was PBMCs. Every receptor here comes from a woman aged 18 to 35 in good health and CMV-seronegative. CDR3s include the opening cysteine and the closing phenylalanine or tryptophan. D genes are given only for firm matches. The size of a clone is reported for some rows only, either as once, few or many, or as a class for expanded clones.

CDR3	DNA	length	size	D	J	V
CASRLRDSYEQYF	TGTGCCAGCAGGCTCCGGGACAGCTACGAGCAGTACTTC	13	few	TRBD1	TRBJ2-7	TRBV6-5
CASSSLTGKGQPQHF	TGTGCCAGCAGCTCCTTGACAGGGAAGGGCCAGCCCCAGCATTTT	15	NA	TRBD1	TRBJ1-5	TRBV11-2
CASSETGGGDYGYTF	TGTGCCAGCAGTGAAACGGGGGGGGGTGACTATGGCTACACCTTC	15	NA	NA	TRBJ1-2	TRBV2
CASSLRGLSGANVLTF	TGTGCCAGCAGCCTCCGCGGCTTGTCTGGGGCCAACGTCCTGACTTTC	16	NA	NA	TRBJ2-6	TRBV21-1
CASRTGTGSYNEQFF	TGTGCCAGTAGAACTGGGACAGGGTCCTACAATGAGCAGTTCTTC	15	NA	TRBD1	TRBJ2-1	TRBV19
CASSLTDTQYF	TGTGCCAGCAGCCTCACAGATACGCAGTATTTT	11	NA	NA	TRBJ2-3	TRBV25-1
CASSQVLAKNIQYF	TGCGCCAGCAGCCAAGTTCTAGCCAAAAACATTCAGTACTTC	14	few	NA	TRBJ2-4	TRBV4-1
CASSEWTALDQPQHF	TGTGCCAGCAGCGAGTGGACAGCCTTGGACCAGCCCCAGCATTTT	15	NA	NA	TRBJ1-5	TRBV9
CASSYGLTSTDTQYF	TGTGCCAGCAGCTATGGACTAACTAGCACAGATACGCAGTATTTT	15	NA	NA	TRBJ2-3	TRBV5-6
CASSLTGQGGQPQHF	TGCGCCAGCAGCTTGACAGGACAGGGCGGCCAGCCCCAGCATTTT	15	NA	TRBD1	TRBJ1-5	TRBV5-1
CASKPYNEQFF	TGTGCCAGCAAGCCTTACAATGAGCAGTTCTTC	11	NA	NA	TRBJ2-1	TRBV2
CASSYRTDNSPLHF	TGCGCCAGCAGCTATAGGACAGACAATTCACCCCTCCACTTT	14	NA	NA	TRBJ1-6	TRBV4-3
CASSVAPAAGVGYTF	TGTGCCAGCAGCGTGGCACCGGCCGCGGGGGTCGGCTACACCTTC	15	once	NA	TRBJ1-2	TRBV9
CASSLGGLGYEQYF	TGTGCCAGCAGCTTAGGGGGGTTAGGCTACGAGCAGTACTTC	14	NA	NA	TRBJ2-7	TRBV7-3
CASSSLRTGTNEKLFF	TGTGCCAGCAGCTCCCTTAGGACAGGGACTAATGAAAAACTGTTTTTT	16	NA	TRBD1	TRBJ1-4	TRBV28
CASSFGGSPLHF	TGTGCCAGCAGCTTCGGGGGTTCACCCCTCCACTTT	12	NA	NA	TRBJ1-6	TRBV5-4